This TCR beta chain was recovered during a study of blood T cell repertoires in COVID-19. About the research overall: Samples of COVID-19 (acute and convalescent) were obtained from the United States, Italy and Spain. In each case, the material was cDNA or gDNA derived from T cells, B-cell-depleted T cells, or PBMCs.

In the source study's methods: Scientists estimated how many nucleated cells there were by amplifying reference gene primers. Generated by immunoSEQ multiplex PCR, the TCRdb table keeps only in-frame clones and is missing some. From that table come the V and J calls and clone size; the DNA was used to work out D and trimming. The sample includes about 250,000 clones, more than 75% of them seen just once. V shed 2 bases and J 4 bases; nucleotides not matched to a gene: 5. The CDR3 runs 15 residues. Germline lookup yields CDR1 SGHNT and CDR2 YYREEE (reference sequence). The V gene is TRBV5-4, the J gene TRBJ2-3, with TRBD2 matching 9 bases. What was sequenced was peripheral blood. This clonotype was sampled from a woman aged 60-70 years who had recovered from COVID-19. The CDR3 nucleotides read TGTGCCAGCAGCTTTAACGGCGGGGGGGCAGATACGCAGTATTTT. Its protein product is CASSFNGGGADTQYF.